One sample yielded the 22 T cell receptor beta chains listed below, sequenced in a study of shared clonotypes between healthy human individuals (dated by TCRdb to 2018 to 2021). Libraries were made using the immunoSEQ multiplex PCR assay. TCRdb provides this immuneACCESS table in a form limited to in-frame rearrangements. Some clones are lacking; in checked studies, under half of them reflect an unresolved V gene, and why the rest are absent is not known. This sample has just over 2,000,000 clones in its table, and 95% of those were observed once. The ten largest clonotypes hold under 0.15% of the sample. The specimen was naive CD4+ T cells sorted from blood. The cell subset or site label, read with the paper, signifies: CD45RA+ positively selected. The receptors come from a man younger than 35 in good health.

The chain recombines TRBV4-2 with TRBJ2-7, with TRBD2 matching 9 bases. This CDR3 has 15 residues. J gave up 5 bases and V 4 bases, and 9 bases lay outside the gene matches. Per germline, CDR1 LGHNA and CDR2 YNFKEQ. This chain's CDR3 is CASSPGGTSIHEQYF. CDR3 bases: TGTGCCAGCAGCCCGGGGGGGACTAGCATACACGAGCAGTACTTC.

The CDR3 nucleotides read TGTGCCAGCAGTGGGGGACAGAGGGTTCAAGAGACCCAGTACTTC. Protein product: CASSGGQRVQETQYF. The J gene is TRBJ2-5, the V gene TRBV6-1; 7 nucleotides match TRBD1. The junction had 7 bases not matched to a gene; V was cut back by 4 bases and J by 2 bases. Germline-derived CDR1 and CDR2 are MNHNS and SASEGT. The CDR3 consists of 15 residues.

The chain combines TRBV5-1 with TRBJ1-2; D uncertain. V shed 0 bases and J shed 6 bases, with 6 bases lying between them. CDR3 length: 12 residues. Germline-derived CDR1 and CDR2 are SGHRS and YFSETQ. The CDR3 region has the DNA TGCGCCAGCAGCTTGGAGACGGATGGCTACACCTTC. It encodes CASSLETDGYTF. Combining the CDR3 with reference TRBV5-1 and TRBJ1-2 gives the whole variable domain KAGVTQTPRYLIKTRGQQVTLSCSPISGHRSVSWYQQTPGQGLQFLFEYFSETQRNKGNFPGRFSGRQFSNSRSEMNVSTLELGDSALYLCASSLETDGYTFGSGTRLTVV.

V usage is TRBV6-1 and J usage is TRBJ2-3, with 9 bases identical to TRBD1. The CDR3 runs 15 residues. Germline V gene lookup returns CDR1 MNHNS and CDR2 SASEGT. V was pared by 7 bases and J by 2 bases, with 7 bases of the junction left unmatched. The CDR3 loop reads CASNKGQGITDTQYF. CDR3 nucleotide sequence: TGTGCCAGCAATAAGGGACAGGGTATCACAGATACGCAGTATTTT.

CDR3 sequence (DNA): TGTGCCAGCACAGACAGGAACACTGAAGCTTTCTTT. Translating it yields CASTDRNTEAFF. The V and J genes are TRBV6-5 and TRBJ1-1, with a tentative D call TRBD1 (5 bases). The CDR3 runs to 12 residues. V was cut by 7 bases and J by 1 base, with 7 bases left in between. Germline V lookup: CDR1 MNHEY, CDR2 SVGAGI.

The chain carries TRBV28 and TRBJ1-2; TRBD1 might be the D (5 bases). V lost 4 bases, J lost 8 bases, and 11 bases lay in between. Germline lookup yields CDR1 MDHEN and CDR2 SYDVKM. The CDR3 is 12 amino acids. The CDR3 reads CASSSGGEGYTF. The CDR3 nucleotides are TGTGCCAGCAGTTCGGGAGGGGAGGGCTACACCTTC.

The sample holds one count of this clone. The chain recombines TRBV5-1 with TRBJ1-3, with 7 bases fitting TRBD1. This CDR3 contains 16 residues. The germline V gene encodes CDR1 SGHRS and CDR2 YFSETQ. Unmatched junction bases numbered 6, after V lost 0 bases and J lost 3 bases. The CDR3 DNA is TGCGCCAGCAGCTTGGAAGGGGGCCGGAATGGAAACACCATATATTTT. Its translation is CASSLEGGRNGNTIYF. Complete variable domain (other parts from reference TRBV5-1 and TRBJ1-3): KAGVTQTPRYLIKTRGQQVTLSCSPISGHRSVSWYQQTPGQGLQFLFEYFSETQRNKGNFPGRFSGRQFSNSRSEMNVSTLELGDSALYLCASSLEGGRNGNTIYFGEGSWLTVV.

J is TRBJ1-1 and V is TRBV6-1; no firm D call. Germline lookup yields CDR1 MNHNS and CDR2 SASEGT. Trimming pared 1 base from V and 10 bases from J, leaving 10 bases between. The CDR3 runs 12 residues. The CDR3 here is CASSEGPWGAFF. CDR3 coding DNA: TGTGCCAGCAGTGAAGGGCCATGGGGAGCTTTCTTT.

The V call is TRBV5-1, the J call TRBJ2-7, with 7 nucleotides matching TRBD1. The ends lost 0 bases at V and 6 bases at J; junction bases unmatched: 6. The CDR3 runs to 14 residues. CDR1 and CDR2 from the germline V gene are SGHRS and YFSETQ. CDR3 residues: CASSLDRGHGEQYF. The CDR3 DNA reads as TGCGCCAGCAGCTTGGATAGGGGGCACGGCGAGCAGTACTTC.

This sequence joins TRBV5-1 and TRBJ2-2, with D perhaps matching TRBD1 (6 bases). The ends were cut back, 4 bases at V and 5 bases at J, with 15 bases in the middle. Germline V CDR1 and CDR2: SGHRS, YFSETQ. This CDR3 region has 15 residues. CDR3 DNA: TGCGCCAGCAGCATAACCGGGACATTAACCGGGGAGCTGTTTTTT. Encoded protein: CASSITGTLTGELFF.

The J gene is TRBJ1-5, the V gene TRBV18; D ambiguous. With 3 bases removed from V and 6 bases from J, the gap between germline ends came to 12 bases. The CDR3 length is 14 residues. Germline V CDR1 and CDR2: KGHSH, LQKENI. CDR3 bases: TGTGCCAGCTCACCGTCGACAATTAGTCAGCCCCAGCATTTT. Translated: CASSPSTISQPQHF.

In this sample, this clone turned up once. This may stem from a read error, because a much larger clone lies one nucleotide away. This rearrangement joins TRBV30 to TRBJ1-6; D may be TRBD1 (5 bases). This CDR3 contains 13 residues. CDR1 GTSNPN and CDR2 SVGIG come from the germline V gene (reference sequence). CDR3 amino acids: CAWTGPYNPPLHF. The CDR3 DNA sequence: TGTGCCTGGACAGGGCCCTATAATCCACCCCTCCACTTT.

This rearrangement joins TRBV11-2 to TRBJ2-5; D is undetermined. The V gene lost 5 bases and the J gene lost 7 bases, with 11 bases spanning the gap. The CDR3 consists of 12 residues. Germline lookup yields CDR1 SGHAT and CDR2 FQNNGV. The CDR3 coding sequence is TGTGCCAGCAGCCCCCCCGGGCGGACCCAGTACTTC. It encodes CASSPPGRTQYF.

The chain uses TRBV4-3 and TRBJ1-1; tentatively, D is TRBD1 (5 bases). The CDR3 has 14 residues. The germline V and J ends were trimmed by 4 bases and 6 bases, with 15 bases remaining between them. The V gene's germline CDR1 is LGHNA and CDR2 YSLEER. CDR3 loop: CASSRQNAGAEAFF. The CDR3 coding sequence is TGCGCCAGCAGCCGACAGAACGCGGGGGCTGAAGCTTTCTTT.

The chain carries TRBV19 and TRBJ1-2, with unresolved D. The CDR3 is 15 amino acids. Germline CDR1 LNHDA, CDR2 SQIVND (reference sequence). Trimming pared 3 bases from V and 0 bases from J, leaving 11 bases between. The CDR3 coding sequence is TGTGCCAGTAGTATCTACCCAGTTACTAACTATGGCTACACCTTC. Amino acid sequence: CASSIYPVTNYGYTF.

V is TRBV5-1 and J is TRBJ2-5, with a weak D call TRBD2 (6 bases). V gave up 4 bases and J gave up 4 bases, with 11 bases separating them. The germline gives CDR1 SGHRS, CDR2 YFSETQ. The CDR3 is made up of 13 amino acids. Written as DNA, the CDR3 is TGCGCCAGCAGCCGGGACTTGGCAGAGACCCAGTACTTC. Translation: CASSRDLAETQYF.

The chain combines TRBV5-1 with TRBJ2-5, with a weak D call TRBD1 (5 bases). With 0 bases removed from V and 4 bases from J, the gap between germline ends came to 19 bases. This CDR3 is 17 amino acids long. Looked up from germline, CDR1 is SGHRS and CDR2 is YFSETQ. CDR3 in amino acids: CASSLDRLTGIRETQYF. In DNA form, the CDR3 reads TGCGCCAGCAGCTTGGACAGGCTAACGGGTATCCGAGAGACCCAGTACTTC.

The chain recombines TRBV5-4 with TRBJ2-2, with D tentatively TRBD2 (5 bases). V was clipped by 0 bases and J by 4 bases, with 13 bases between them. Germline V gene lookup returns CDR1 SGHNT and CDR2 YYREEE (reference sequence). This CDR3 is 16 amino acids long. CDR3 nucleotide sequence: TGTGCCAGCAGCTTGGGGTCGAGGACTCTCACCGGGGAGCTGTTTTTT. It specifies CASSLGSRTLTGELFF.

This clone appeared a single time. The rearrangement joins TRBV5-6 to TRBJ1-3, with TRBD1 as a possible D gene (6 bases). The V gene lost 0 bases and the J gene lost 8 bases, with 15 bases spanning the gap. This CDR3 has 15 amino acids. The germline gives CDR1 SGHDT, CDR2 YYEEEE. In DNA form, the CDR3 reads TGTGCCAGCAGCTTGGTCGGGACAAATGTAGACACCATATATTTT. Encoded protein: CASSLVGTNVDTIYF.

The chain employs TRBV28 and TRBJ1-5, with D tentatively TRBD1 (5 bases). CDR3 size: 16 residues. Trimming shortened V by 2 bases and J by 1 base, and 12 bases separated the two germline ends. Germline V lookup: CDR1 MDHEN, CDR2 SYDVKM. DNA of the CDR3: TGTGCCAGCAGTTTAACCTGGGGCATCAGCAATCAGCCCCAGCATTTT. This sequence encodes CASSLTWGISNQPQHF.

J is TRBJ1-6 and V is TRBV15; D call uncertain. CDR1 and CDR2 (germline): LNHNV, YYDKDF (reference sequence). Trimming shortened V by 0 bases and J by 9 bases, and 15 bases separated the two germline ends. The CDR3 has 16 residues. This chain's CDR3 is CATSRDSDPGVSPLHF. The CDR3 DNA follows: TGTGCCACCAGCAGAGATTCCGACCCGGGAGTTTCACCCCTCCACTTT.

This chain links TRBV29-1 with TRBJ2-3, with 7 bases matching TRBD2. With V trimmed by 4 bases and J by 4 bases, 5 bases remained unmatched. Germline CDR1 and CDR2: SQVTM and ANQGSEA. The CDR3 runs 13 residues. CDR3 in DNA: TGCAGCGTTGGGGGGAGGGTGTCAGATACGCAGTATTTT. It translates to CSVGGRVSDTQYF.